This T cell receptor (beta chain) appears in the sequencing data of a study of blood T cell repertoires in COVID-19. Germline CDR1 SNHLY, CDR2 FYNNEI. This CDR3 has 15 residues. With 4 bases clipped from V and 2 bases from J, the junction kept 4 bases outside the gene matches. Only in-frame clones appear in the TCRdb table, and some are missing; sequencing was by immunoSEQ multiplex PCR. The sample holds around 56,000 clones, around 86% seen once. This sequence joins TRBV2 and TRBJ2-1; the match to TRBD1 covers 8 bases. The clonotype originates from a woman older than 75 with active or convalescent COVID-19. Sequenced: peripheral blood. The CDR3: CASSGLGQAYNEQFF. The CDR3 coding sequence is TGTGCCAGCAGTGGACTGGGACAGGCCTACAATGAGCAGTTCTTC.